The present T cell receptor (beta chain) was sequenced within a study of monozygotic twins with inflammatory bowel disease. Each CDR3 protein gets one entry in TCRdb, which reprocessed the 5' RACE reads and gives no DNA. This sample contains 330,000 or so distinct CDR3 sequences. Study-wide results and limits: For IBD patients, clonotypes shared with others were fewer than for healthy twins, especially with disease activity.

Of note for this clonotype: Its antigen is as yet unknown.

This CDR3 has 14 residues. Sequencing input: blood. This chain joins TRBV12-3 or TRBV12-4 and TRBJ1-5; no DNA is available, so the TRBD1 call from TCRdb remains unchecked. This clonotype was sampled from a human donor with ulcerative colitis or Crohn's disease, or a healthy co-twin of an affected twin (not recorded which). The CDR3 spells CASRTGGSNQPQHF.